A selection of T cell receptor beta chains follows, all from one sample in a study of cytomegalovirus exposure and HLA in healthy donors. Profiling relied on immunoSEQ multiplex PCR, and the TCRdb table lists in-frame clones only, not all of them. In the table there are some 150,000 clones, 80% to 85% of which are singletons. Sequences were obtained from PBMCs. The receptors derive from a female donor in good health and CMV-seronegative. CDR3s include the opening cysteine and the closing phenylalanine or tryptophan. D genes are given only for firm matches. Size tells how often a clone was seen (once, few, many) or the class of an expanded clone, and some rows leave it out.

J gene: TRBJ2-2
clone size: once
V gene: TRBV4-2
D gene: .
CDR3 protein: CASSHISGSGELFF
CDR3 DNA: TGTGCCAGCAGCCACATATCGGGTAGCGGGGAGCTGTTTTTT

J gene: TRBJ1-4
clone size: .
V gene: TRBV5-1
D gene: .
CDR3 protein: CASSLGQGNEKLFF
CDR3 DNA: TGCGCCAGCAGCTTGGGGCAGGGGAACGAAAAACTGTTTTTT

J gene: TRBJ2-5
clone size: once
V gene: TRBV4-2
D gene: .
CDR3 protein: CASSQPGETQYF
CDR3 DNA: TGTGCCAGCAGCCAGCCGGGGGAGACCCAGTACTTC

J gene: TRBJ2-1
clone size: .
V gene: TRBV27
D gene: .
CDR3 protein: CASSLAPRGNEQFF
CDR3 DNA: TGTGCCAGCAGTTTAGCCCCCCGGGGCAATGAGCAGTTCTTC

J gene: TRBJ2-1
clone size: .
V gene: TRBV27
D gene: TRBD2
CDR3 protein: CASRGGEFNEQFF
CDR3 DNA: TGTGCCAGCAGGGGGGGGGAGTTTAATGAGCAGTTCTTC

J gene: TRBJ2-7
clone size: once
V gene: TRBV4-1
D gene: TRBD2
CDR3 protein: CASSHQREALSYEQYF
CDR3 DNA: TGCGCCAGCAGCCACCAGCGGGAGGCCCTCTCCTACGAGCAGTACTTC

J gene: TRBJ2-7
clone size: .
V gene: TRBV28
D gene: TRBD1
CDR3 protein: CASSFTGTGYEQYF
CDR3 DNA: TGTGCCAGCAGTTTTACCGGGACAGGCTACGAGCAGTACTTC

J gene: TRBJ2-1
clone size: .
V gene: TRBV6-5
D gene: .
CDR3 protein: CASSPGPRNNEQFF
CDR3 DNA: TGTGCCAGCAGTCCGGGTCCGCGAAACAATGAGCAGTTCTTC

J gene: TRBJ1-4
clone size: .
V gene: TRBV4-1
D gene: TRBD1
CDR3 protein: CASSDWTGGNEKLFF
CDR3 DNA: TGCGCCAGCAGTGATTGGACAGGGGGGAATGAAAAACTGTTTTTT

J gene: TRBJ2-7
clone size: .
V gene: TRBV27
D gene: .
CDR3 protein: CASSPFPLRSGYEQYF
CDR3 DNA: TGTGCCAGCAGTCCTTTCCCACTTCGGTCCGGCTACGAGCAGTACTTC

J gene: TRBJ1-2
clone size: .
V gene: TRBV2
D gene: .
CDR3 protein: CASSEAGAGVPAYYGYTF
CDR3 DNA: TGTGCCAGCAGTGAAGCGGGGGCAGGGGTACCGGCGTATTATGGCTACACCTTC

J gene: TRBJ1-2
clone size: .
V gene: TRBV28
D gene: .
CDR3 protein: CASSPQGYGYTF
CDR3 DNA: TGTGCCAGCAGCCCCCAGGGCTATGGCTACACCTTC